The clone carrying this TCR beta chain appeared many times. Its target is not known. Patients were excluded for uncontrolled infection, other autoimmune disease, pregnancy or lactation. Researchers amplified the TCR beta CDR3 regions from RNA transcripts. The TCR CDR3 was amplified in a first-round RT-PCR using the HTBI primer set. TCRdb fed the multiplex PCR reads into MiXCR, producing one record per CDR3 protein. Of a few hundred thousand distinct CDR3 sequences in the sample, around 46% are singletons; the top ten hold roughly 20%. The record originates from a study of T cells in Graves' hyperthyroidism and ophthalmopathy. Findings of the study overall: Blood held most thyroid clonotypes expanded above 0.001 frequency.

The CDR3 spans 13 residues. The J segment lost 6 bases and the V segment lost 8 bases, leaving 9 bases of the junction unmatched. In germline, CDR1 is LGHNT, CDR2 FRNRAP. Sequencing input: peripheral blood or thyroid tissue (not recorded which). This rearrangement joins TRBV12-5 to TRBJ2-5, with TRBD1 matching over 7 bases. The TCR was taken from an adult woman with Graves' disease, either hyperthyroidism or ophthalmopathy (not recorded which). In nucleotides, the CDR3 is TGTGCTAGTTTGGCCAGGGGGTCGCAGACCCAGTACTTC. Encoded protein: CASLARGSQTQYF.